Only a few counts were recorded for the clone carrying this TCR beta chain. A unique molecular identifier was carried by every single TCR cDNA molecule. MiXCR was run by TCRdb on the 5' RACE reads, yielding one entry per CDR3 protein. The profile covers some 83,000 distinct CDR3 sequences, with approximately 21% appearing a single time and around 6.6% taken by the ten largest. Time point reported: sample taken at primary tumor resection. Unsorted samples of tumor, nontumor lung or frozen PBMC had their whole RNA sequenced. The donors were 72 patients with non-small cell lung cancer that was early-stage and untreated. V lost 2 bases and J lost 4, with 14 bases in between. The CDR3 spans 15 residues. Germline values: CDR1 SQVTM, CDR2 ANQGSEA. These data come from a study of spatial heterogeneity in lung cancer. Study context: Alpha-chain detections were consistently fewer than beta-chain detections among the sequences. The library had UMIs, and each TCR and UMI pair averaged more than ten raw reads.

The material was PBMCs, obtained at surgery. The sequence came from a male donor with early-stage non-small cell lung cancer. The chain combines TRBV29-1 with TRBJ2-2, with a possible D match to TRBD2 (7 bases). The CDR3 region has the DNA TGCAGCGTTGAATTCGGCGGGGGCTTCACCGGGGAGCTGTTTTTT. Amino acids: CSVEFGGGFTGELFF.